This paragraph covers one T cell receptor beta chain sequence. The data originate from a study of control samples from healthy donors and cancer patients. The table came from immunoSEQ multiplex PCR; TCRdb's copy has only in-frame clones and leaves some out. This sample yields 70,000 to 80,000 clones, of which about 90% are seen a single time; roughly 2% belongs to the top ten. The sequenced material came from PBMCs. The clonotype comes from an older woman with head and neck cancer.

The CDR3 region has the DNA TGTGCCAGCAGTTACAACCCCGGCGGGGTTAGGGACGAGCAGTACTTC. The encoded protein is CASSYNPGGVRDEQYF. The chain uses TRBV6-2 or TRBV6-3 and TRBJ2-7, with D maybe TRBD2 (6 bases). Germline lookup yields CDR1 MNHEY and CDR2 SVGEGT. V lost 2 bases to trimming and J lost 5 bases, with 19 bases between them. The CDR3 spans 16 residues.